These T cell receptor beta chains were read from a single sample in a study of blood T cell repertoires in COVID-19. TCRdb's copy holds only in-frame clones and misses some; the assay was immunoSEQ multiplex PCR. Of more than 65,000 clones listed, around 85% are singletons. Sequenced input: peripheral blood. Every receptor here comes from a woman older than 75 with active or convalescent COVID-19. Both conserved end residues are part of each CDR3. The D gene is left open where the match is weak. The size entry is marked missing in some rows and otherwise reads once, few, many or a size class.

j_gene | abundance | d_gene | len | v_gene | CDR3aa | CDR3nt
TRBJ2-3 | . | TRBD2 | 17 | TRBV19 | CASSPRWTSGNTDTQYF | TGTGCCAGTAGTCCCCGTTGGACTAGCGGAAACACAGATACGCAGTATTTT
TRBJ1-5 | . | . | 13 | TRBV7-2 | CASSYQSNQPQHF | TGTGCCAGCAGCTATCAGTCCAATCAGCCCCAGCATTTT
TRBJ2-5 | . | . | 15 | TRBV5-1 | CASSLGVGGQETQYF | TGCGCCAGCAGCTTGGGAGTGGGGGGACAAGAGACCCAGTACTTC
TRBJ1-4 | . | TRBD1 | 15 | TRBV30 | CAWRGQGATNEKLFF | TGTGCCTGGAGGGGACAGGGAGCAACTAATGAAAAACTGTTTTTT
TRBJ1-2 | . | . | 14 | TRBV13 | CASSNDNLRYGYTF | TGTGCCAGCAGCAACGATAACCTGCGCTATGGCTACACCTTC
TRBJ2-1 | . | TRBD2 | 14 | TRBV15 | CATSRRSGDNEQFF | TGTGCCACCAGCCGTCGTAGCGGGGACAATGAGCAGTTCTTC
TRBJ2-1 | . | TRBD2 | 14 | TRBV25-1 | CASSSAGTSGSKFF | TGTGCCAGCAGTTCTGCCGGGACTAGCGGGAGTAAGTTCTTC
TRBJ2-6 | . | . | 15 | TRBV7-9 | CASSLLGAGANVLTF | TGTGCCAGCAGCTTATTAGGAGCTGGGGCCAACGTCCTGACTTTC
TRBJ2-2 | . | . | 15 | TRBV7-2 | CASSLSGRGLGELFF | TGTGCCAGCAGCTTGTCGGGCAGGGGTCTAGGGGAGCTGTTTTTT
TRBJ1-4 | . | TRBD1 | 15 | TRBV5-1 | CASSLQGATNEKLFF | TGCGCCAGCAGCCTACAGGGGGCAACTAATGAAAAACTGTTTTTT
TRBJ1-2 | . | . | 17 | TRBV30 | CAWSSAKEGVTNYGYTF | TGTGCCTGGAGTTCAGCCAAAGAGGGGGTAACTAACTATGGCTACACCTTC
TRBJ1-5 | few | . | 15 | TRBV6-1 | CASIKIQGWNQPQHF | TGTGCCAGCATCAAGATACAGGGATGGAATCAGCCCCAGCATTTT
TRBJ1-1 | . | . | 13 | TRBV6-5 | CASGIRENTEAFF | TGTGCCAGCGGGATCAGGGAGAACACTGAAGCTTTCTTT
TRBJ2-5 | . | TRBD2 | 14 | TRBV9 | CASSVAGAVETQYF | TGTGCCAGCAGCGTCGCGGGAGCGGTTGAGACCCAGTACTTC
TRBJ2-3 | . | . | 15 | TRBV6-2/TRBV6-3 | CASSYGTQSTDTQYF | TGTGCCAGCAGTTACGGGACTCAAAGCACAGATACGCAGTATTTT
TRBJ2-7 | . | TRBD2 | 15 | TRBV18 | CASSRTSGSSYEQYF | TGTGCCAGCTCACGAACTAGCGGTTCCTCCTACGAGCAGTACTTC